This T cell receptor (beta chain) is drawn from a study of cytomegalovirus exposure and HLA in healthy donors. To note about this clone: The antigen remains undetermined.

Regarding the study as a whole: A later analysis associated 16,951 TCR beta sequences with HLA alleles at a 0.05 false discovery rate. Per published accounts, TCR beta sequences correctly predicted the HLA-A and HLA-B alleles of most subjects.

The PCR was carried out with 60 Vbeta primers and 13 Jbeta primers. In the original analysis: A later analysis tallied some 84 million unique TCR beta chains, 10 million to 12 million of them shared. Profiling relied on immunoSEQ multiplex PCR, and the TCRdb table lists in-frame clones only, not all of them. For V, J and clone size, that table is used; D and trimming come from the DNA. The sample holds roughly 220,000 clones, around four fifths seen once. With 3 bases clipped from V and 2 bases from J, the junction kept 8 bases outside the gene matches. The CDR3 is 17 residues long. CDR1 and CDR2 from the germline V gene are GTSNPN and SVGIG (reference sequence).

Input material: PBMCs. The chain employs TRBV30 and TRBJ2-6; 9 bases align to TRBD1. The sequence came from a man in his forties or fifties in good health and CMV-seronegative. CDR3 sequence: CAWRDRGLRTGANVLTF. The DNA of the CDR3 is TGTGCCTGGAGAGACAGGGGGTTACGGACTGGGGCCAACGTCCTGACTTTC.